This TCR beta chain was profiled in a study of OX40 agonist ivuxolimab in advanced cancers. In the study overall: The patients got ivuxolimab, which is an agonistic anti-OX40 (CD134) antibody.

Findings and limits, study-wide: With doses of 0.1-3.0 mg/kg, partial responders showed among the lowest clonal expansion. The CD4+ and CD8+ T cells in the blood had expanded clonally by week 6 at 0.1 to 3.0 mg/kg.

With regard to this clone: Its antigen remains unidentified.

If patients had autoimmune disease history or systemic immunosuppression, they were excluded. Germline V gene sequence: CDR1 MNHEY, CDR2 SMNVEV (reference sequence). V was clipped by 5 bases and J by 2 bases, with 12 bases between them. CDR3 length equals 14 residues. Some clones are missing from TCRdb's copy, which holds only in-frame ones; the method was immunoSEQ multiplex PCR. The table includes 77,000 or so clones, 85% to 95% detected once. The sequence came from an adult with an advanced solid tumor such as melanoma, head and neck, liver or kidney cancer. The sample here was CD4+ or CD8+ T cells sorted from blood, taken in a trial of the OX40 agonist ivuxolimab. The gene calls are TRBV27 and TRBJ1-2, with D possibly TRBD1 on 5 matching bases. The DNA for the CDR3 is TGTGCCAGCAGTCTCTGGGGGACGAACTATGGCTACACCTTC. This encodes CASSLWGTNYGYTF.